The 17 T cell receptor beta chains reported below all come from one sample, sequenced in a study of response to subunit inactivated influenza vaccine. TCRdb re-derived calls from the RT-PCR reads in MiXCR, one entry per CDR3 protein. Among more than 700,000 distinct CDR3 sequences listed, roughly 20% were seen once. The sample was PBMCs from blood, taken roughly 5 days after vaccination. Receptor source: a man aged 50 or older who received an inactivated influenza vaccine.

This clonotype was found a few times. This sequence joins TRBV5-1 and TRBJ1-1; D is possibly TRBD1 (5 bases). In germline, CDR1 is SGHRS, CDR2 YFSETQ. CDR3 length equals 13 residues. V was pared by 3 bases and J by 3 bases, with 9 bases between. The CDR3 loop reads CASSWGEDTEAFF. The CDR3 DNA reads TGCGCCAGCAGCTGGGGCGAGGACACTGAAGCTTTCTTT.

This clonotype was found many times. The rearrangement links TRBV7-3 to TRBJ2-1; the D gene is possibly TRBD1 (6 bases). Trimming cost V 3 bases and J 6 bases, with 9 bases left between them. Germline CDR1 and CDR2: SGHTA and FQGTGA. The CDR3 length is 13 residues. As DNA, the CDR3 is TGTGCCAGCAGCTTCACAGGGATCAATGAGCAGTTCTTC. It translates to CASSFTGINEQFF.

This clonotype was seen a few times. The chain links TRBV20-1 to TRBJ2-1; no firm D call. CDR1 and CDR2 (germline): DFQATT, SNEGSKA (reference sequence). CDR3 length: 13 residues. The V gene lost 7 bases and the J gene lost 0 bases, with 10 bases spanning the gap. The CDR3 nucleotides read TGCAGTGTAGTAGTCCCCTCCTACAATGAGCAGTTCTTC. As protein: CSVVVPSYNEQFF.

This clonotype was observed many times. This chain links TRBV5-1 with TRBJ2-1, with D tentatively TRBD1 or TRBD2 (5 bases each). Looked up from germline, CDR1 is SGHRS and CDR2 is YFSETQ. The ends were cut back, 2 bases at V and 4 bases at J, with 16 bases in the middle. The CDR3 sequence is 16 residues long. This CDR3 is CASSLLSQGAYNEQFF. The CDR3 DNA follows: TGCGCCAGCAGCTTACTCTCCCAGGGAGCTTACAATGAGCAGTTCTTC.

The chain joins TRBV4-1 to TRBJ1-1; TRBD1 agrees at 7 bases. Germline loops: CDR1 MGHRA, CDR2 YSYEKL. V shed 5 bases, J shed 4 bases, and the junction held 10 bases outside the gene matches. The CDR3 has 15 amino acids. CDR3 bases: TGCGCCAGCAGCTTCACTGGGACAGTTCTCACTGAAGCTTTCTTT. Its translation is CASSFTGTVLTEAFF.

This clonotype turned up a few times. The V and J genes are TRBV7-2 and TRBJ2-7; D possibly corresponds to TRBD2 (6 bases). This CDR3 region has 15 residues. With 1 base removed from V and 3 bases from J, the gap between germline ends came to 13 bases. Germline V gives CDR1 SGHTA, CDR2 FQGNSA. This CDR3 reads CASSLESRLGYEQYF. The CDR3 DNA sequence: TGTGCCAGCAGCTTAGAATCGAGACTAGGCTACGAGCAGTACTTC.

This clonotype was recorded a few times. This chain joins TRBV10-3 and TRBJ1-6, with D perhaps TRBD1 (6 bases). Trimming left V 7 bases short and J 9 bases short, with 16 bases between. Germline values: CDR1 ENHRY, CDR2 SYGVKD. This CDR3 spans 14 amino acids. The CDR3 reads CAITERTVGSPLHF. CDR3 nucleotide sequence: TGTGCCATCACCGAAAGGACAGTGGGTTCACCCCTCCACTTT.

This rearrangement joins TRBV28 to TRBJ2-1, with a tentative D call TRBD1 (6 bases). Germline V lookup: CDR1 MDHEN, CDR2 SYDVKM. The V end was cut by 6 bases, the J end by 8 bases, with 20 bases between. CDR3 length: 15 residues. This CDR3 is CASSQTGTGIDEQFF. CDR3 DNA: TGTGCCAGCAGCCAGACAGGCACAGGAATCGATGAGCAGTTCTTC.

The rearrangement joins TRBV11-1 to TRBJ1-2; maybe TRBD1 (5 bases). Trimming removed 2 bases from V and 0 bases from J, with 25 bases in between. The germline gives CDR1 SGHAT, CDR2 FQDESV (reference sequence). The length of the CDR3 is 20 residues. The CDR3 region is CASSLQELVLFRGSNYGYTF. The CDR3 region has the DNA TGTGCCAGCAGCTTACAGGAACTCGTACTATTCCGGGGGTCTAACTATGGCTACACCTTC.

This chain uses TRBV7-9 with TRBJ1-1, with 8 bases fitting TRBD1. Germline V lookup: CDR1 SEHNR, CDR2 FQNEAQ (reference sequence). The CDR3 covers 17 residues. V trimming: 6 bases; J trimming: 0 bases; junction bases outside the gene matches: 12. CDR3 DNA: TGTGCCAGCAGTTCGGGAAGGACAGGGCACATGAACACTGAAGCTTTCTTT. Translating it yields CASSSGRTGHMNTEAFF.

V usage is TRBV7-9 and J usage is TRBJ1-1; D might be TRBD1 (5 bases). The germline V and J ends were trimmed by 3 bases and 4 bases, with 12 bases remaining between them. The CDR3 extends over 14 amino acids. Germline-derived CDR1 and CDR2 are SEHNR and FQNEAQ (reference sequence). DNA for the CDR3: TGTGCCAGCAGCTTCGGGGGAAGGGGCACTGAAGCTTTCTTT. It specifies CASSFGGRGTEAFF. The whole variable domain, filled in from reference TRBV7-9 and TRBJ1-1, reads DTGVSQNPRHKITKRGQNVTFRCDPISEHNRLYWYRQTLGQGPEFLTYFQNEAQLEKSRLLSDRFSAERPKGSFSTLEIQRTEQGDSAMYLCASSFGGRGTEAFFGQGTRLTVV.

The V and J genes are TRBV20-1 and TRBJ1-6, with 7 nucleotides matching TRBD1. Germline assignment: CDR1 DFQATT and CDR2 SNEGSKA (reference sequence). The CDR3 spans 15 residues. Trimming took 1 base from V and 4 from J; bases not matched to a gene: 4. The CDR3 loop is CSARVPGQYNSPLHF. The CDR3 nucleotides are TGCAGTGCTAGAGTCCCGGGACAGTATAATTCACCCCTCCACTTT.

This clonotype was observed a few times. The chain has TRBV20-1 and TRBJ2-3; the D gene is possibly TRBD2 (6 bases). Germline CDR1 reads DFQATT; CDR2 reads SNEGSKA (reference sequence). The CDR3 runs to 15 residues. Between the trimmed V and J ends, which lost 4 bases and 0 bases, there was a span of 14 bases. The CDR3 sequence is CSATKRVSSTDTQYF. The CDR3 nucleotides are TGCAGTGCTACAAAGCGGGTATCTAGCACAGATACGCAGTATTTT.

This chain connects TRBV20-1 to TRBJ1-2; no definite D call. Trimming stripped 4 bases from V and 3 bases from J, with 12 bases between. Germline V gives CDR1 DFQATT, CDR2 SNEGSKA (reference sequence). The CDR3 length is 13 residues. The CDR3 loop reads CSATPEQHYGYTF. CDR3 nucleotide sequence: TGCAGTGCTACTCCAGAACAACACTATGGCTACACCTTC.

This clonotype turned up a few times. The chain carries TRBV20-1 and TRBJ1-5, with TRBD1 identical over 7 bases. The trim removed 5 bases at V and 4 bases at J, leaving 8 bases unmatched. The germline V gene has CDR1 DFQATT and CDR2 SNEGSKA (reference sequence). The CDR3 totals 14 residues. CDR3 nucleotides: TGCAGTGCTCGACAGGGAATGTCGAATCAGCCCCAGCATTTT. It yields the protein CSARQGMSNQPQHF.

J is TRBJ2-7 and V is TRBV20-1; D is perhaps TRBD1 (5 bases). V was clipped by 3 bases and J by 2 bases, with 23 bases between them. Germline-derived CDR1 and CDR2 are DFQATT and SNEGSKA (reference sequence). This CDR3 is 17 amino acids long. CDR3 sequence: CSASGWGQSFVPYEQYF. CDR3 DNA sequence: TGCAGTGCTAGTGGGTGGGGCCAAAGTTTTGTTCCCTACGAGCAGTACTTC.

This chain links TRBV10-3 with TRBJ2-7; D unclear. The CDR3 runs 13 residues. V shed 0 bases and J shed 3 bases, with 6 bases lying between them. Germline CDR1 and CDR2: ENHRY and SYGVKD. The CDR3 nucleotides read TGTGCCATCAGTGAGTCGGCGGTCTACGAGCAGTACTTC. This gives the protein CAISESAVYEQYF.